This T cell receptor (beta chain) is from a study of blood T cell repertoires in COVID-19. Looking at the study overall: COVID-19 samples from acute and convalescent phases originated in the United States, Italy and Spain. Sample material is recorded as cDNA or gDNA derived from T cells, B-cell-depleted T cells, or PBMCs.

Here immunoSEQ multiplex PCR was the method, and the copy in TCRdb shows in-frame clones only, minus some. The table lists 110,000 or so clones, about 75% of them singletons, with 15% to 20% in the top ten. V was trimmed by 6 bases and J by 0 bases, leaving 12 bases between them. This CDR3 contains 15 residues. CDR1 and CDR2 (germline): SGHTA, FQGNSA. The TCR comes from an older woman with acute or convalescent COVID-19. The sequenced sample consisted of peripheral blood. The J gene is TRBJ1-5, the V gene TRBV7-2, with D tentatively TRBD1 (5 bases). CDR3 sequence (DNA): TGTGCCAGCAGACTCGACAGATATAGCAATCAGCCCCAGCATTTT. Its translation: CASRLDRYSNQPQHF.